This T cell receptor (beta chain) was identified during a study of blood T cell repertoires in COVID-19. Sequenced by immunoSEQ multiplex PCR; TCRdb stores in-frame clones only, minus some. The profile shows 24,000 or so clones, 80% to 90% of them singletons. V trimming: 4 bases; J trimming: 6 bases; junction bases outside the gene matches: 6. The CDR3 contains 15 residues. The germline gives CDR1 SGHRS, CDR2 YFSETQ. The TCR sequence derives from a man aged 65 to 85 in a cohort sampled during active COVID-19. The sample consisted of peripheral blood. V usage is TRBV5-1 and J usage is TRBJ1-5, with 11 positions matching TRBD1. The DNA for the CDR3 is TGCGCCAGCAGCCCTGCCGGGACAGGGGGTCAGCCCCAGCATTTT. Encoded protein: CASSPAGTGGQPQHF.